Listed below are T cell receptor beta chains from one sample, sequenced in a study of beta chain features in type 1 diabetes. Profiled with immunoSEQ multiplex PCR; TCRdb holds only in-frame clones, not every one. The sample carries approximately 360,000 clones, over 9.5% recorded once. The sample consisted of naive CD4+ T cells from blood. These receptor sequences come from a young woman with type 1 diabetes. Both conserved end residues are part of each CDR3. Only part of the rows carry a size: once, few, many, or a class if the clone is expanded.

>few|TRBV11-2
CASSLIPDRLETQYF
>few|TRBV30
CAWAHRGQQPQHF
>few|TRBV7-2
CASSYRVVNNEQFF
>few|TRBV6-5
CASSGQGAAGEQYF
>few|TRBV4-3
CASSPGLAGAEPITQYF
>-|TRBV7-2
CASSKTTRGNTGELFF
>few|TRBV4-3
CASSQIPGGAGANVLTF
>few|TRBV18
CASSPGQDNYGYTF
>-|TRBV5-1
CASSLRPSAEETQYF
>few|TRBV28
CASSPSHGNTDTQYF
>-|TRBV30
CAWSVQHTGELFF
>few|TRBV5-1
CASRIEEGTQYF
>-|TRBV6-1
CASSPNTDTQYF
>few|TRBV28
CASSLTQGDPGELFF
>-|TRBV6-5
CASRGQGQQYF